This is a list of T cell receptor beta chains from one sample in a study of shared clonotypes between healthy human individuals. Assay: immunoSEQ multiplex PCR; the TCRdb copy retains only in-frame clones and omits some. Of some 2.1 million clones listed, about 94% are singletons. Sequencing input: naive CD8+ T cells from PBMCs. These TCRs come from a man between 18 and 29 years old in good health. Some clones in this sample may be carry-over from other donors' samples. CDR3s include the opening cysteine and the closing phenylalanine or tryptophan. The D gene is left open where the match is weak. Clone size is not always given. Where it is, it says once, few, many or a class for expanded clones.

size	D	V	J	CDR3	DNA
-	-	TRBV6-5	TRBJ1-4	CASSYSWGARREKLFF	TGTGCCAGCAGTTATAGTTGGGGGGCCCGGCGGGAAAAACTGTTTTTT
-	TRBD2	TRBV9	TRBJ2-7	CASSTLSGRQYEQYF	TGTGCCAGCAGCACCCTTAGCGGGAGGCAATACGAGCAGTACTTC
-	TRBD2	TRBV27	TRBJ2-1	CASSTGAIWGGSYNEQFF	TGTGCCAGCAGTACCGGGGCCATCTGGGGGGGATCCTACAATGAGCAGTTCTTC
-	-	TRBV7-9	TRBJ2-7	CASSLVGQSYEQYF	TGTGCCAGCAGCTTAGTCGGACAGTCCTACGAGCAGTACTTC
-	-	TRBV13	TRBJ2-7	CASSIWDPPGEQYF	TGTGCCAGCAGCATCTGGGACCCCCCGGGGGAGCAGTACTTC
-	-	TRBV7-9	TRBJ1-4	CASSPGRGIGDEKLFF	TGTGCCAGCAGCCCGGGCCGGGGGATCGGGGATGAAAAACTGTTTTTT
-	-	TRBV29-1	TRBJ2-3	CIAQGNTDTQYF	TGCATCGCGCAGGGTAACACAGATACGCAGTATTTT
-	TRBD1	TRBV19	TRBJ2-7	CASKGAYEQYF	TGTGCCAGCAAGGGGGCGTACGAGCAGTACTTC
-	TRBD2	TRBV9	TRBJ2-1	CASSVSSGQNEQFF	TGTGCCAGCAGCGTGTCTAGCGGGCAAAATGAGCAGTTCTTC
-	-	TRBV30	TRBJ2-7	CAWSWGGGPYEQYF	TGTGCCTGGAGTTGGGGTGGGGGGCCCTACGAGCAGTACTTC
-	-	TRBV5-1	TRBJ2-2	CASSPLGGRTGELFF	TGCGCCAGCAGCCCCCTAGGCGGGCGAACCGGGGAGCTGTTTTTT
once	TRBD2	TRBV7-3	TRBJ2-3	CASSLGTSDTDTQYF	TGTGCCAGCAGCCTAGGGACTAGCGACACAGATACGCAGTATTTT
-	TRBD2	TRBV4-3	TRBJ2-7	CASSQDWTSGSGEQYF	TGCGCCAGCAGCCAAGATTGGACTAGCGGGAGCGGCGAGCAGTACTTC
-	-	TRBV27	TRBJ2-3	CASSSSPHPPITDTQYF	TGTGCCAGCAGCTCATCCCCACATCCACCCATCACAGATACGCAGTATTTT
-	-	TRBV15	TRBJ1-6	CATSRARASGSPLHF	TGTGCCACCAGCAGAGCTCGGGCCTCAGGATCACCCCTCCACTTT
-	-	TRBV2	TRBJ2-1	CASLGGTSSYNEQFF	TGTGCCAGCCTCGGGGGTACTAGCTCCTACAATGAGCAGTTCTTC
-	-	TRBV9	TRBJ2-3	CASSPSWGRETDTQYF	TGTGCCAGCAGCCCCTCGTGGGGCCGGGAGACCGATACGCAGTATTTT
-	-	TRBV5-4	TRBJ2-7	CASGDRAGEQYF	TGTGCCAGCGGGGATAGGGCCGGCGAGCAGTACTTC
-	-	TRBV9	TRBJ2-2	CASSVGQGTTGELFF	TGTGCCAGCAGCGTAGGGCAGGGGACGACCGGGGAGCTGTTTTTT
-	-	TRBV28	TRBJ2-7	CASRARAGAYEQYF	TGTGCCAGCAGGGCTCGGGCAGGGGCCTACGAGCAGTACTTC
-	-	TRBV27	TRBJ2-1	CASSPGENEQFF	TGTGCCAGCAGCCCGGGGGAGAATGAGCAGTTCTTC
once	-	TRBV4-1	TRBJ1-1	CASRQNRDARNTEAFF	TGCGCCAGCAGACAGAACCGGGACGCAAGGAACACTGAAGCTTTCTTT
-	-	TRBV27	TRBJ2-2	CASSFGGAAGELFF	TGTGCCAGCAGTTTCGGAGGGGCGGCCGGGGAGCTGTTTTTT
-	-	TRBV27	TRBJ2-7	CASSLGFPTGELYEQYF	TGTGCCAGCAGTTTAGGCTTCCCCACGGGGGAGCTCTACGAGCAGTACTTC
-	-	TRBV9	TRBJ1-2	CASSAKDRLYGYTF	TGTGCCAGCAGCGCCAAGGACAGACTCTATGGCTACACCTTC
once	-	TRBV4-3	TRBJ2-5	CASSQGGGVGETQYF	TGCGCCAGCAGCCAAGGCGGAGGGGTCGGGGAGACCCAGTACTTC
-	TRBD1	TRBV19	TRBJ2-6	CASRPRGPGANVLTF	TGTGCCAGTAGGCCCAGGGGGCCAGGGGCCAACGTCCTGACTTTC
-	-	TRBV27	TRBJ2-5	CASRGGQILRGTQYF	TGTGCCAGCAGAGGGGGACAAATCCTAAGAGGGACCCAGTACTTC
-	TRBD1	TRBV7-9	TRBJ1-4	CASSPTDRGSEKLFF	TGTGCCAGCAGCCCAACAGACAGGGGTAGTGAAAAACTGTTTTTT
-	-	TRBV28	TRBJ1-1	CASSLWVANTEAFF	TGTGCCAGCAGTTTATGGGTAGCGAACACTGAAGCTTTCTTT
-	TRBD1	TRBV4-3	TRBJ2-1	CASSQDTGTVFDNEQFF	TGCGCCAGCAGCCAAGATACCGGGACAGTGTTCGACAATGAGCAGTTCTTC
-	TRBD1	TRBV7-9	TRBJ2-3	CASSPGQGAVGTDTQYF	TGTGCCAGCAGCCCAGGACAGGGGGCCGTGGGGACAGATACGCAGTATTTT
-	-	TRBV7-8	TRBJ2-7	CASSPGSGQTYEQYF	TGTGCCAGCAGCCCGGGGAGCGGGCAAACCTACGAGCAGTACTTC
-	-	TRBV29-1	TRBJ1-2	CSGRVGYGYTF	TGCAGCGGGAGGGTAGGCTATGGCTACACCTTC
-	-	TRBV5-7	TRBJ1-6	CASSLRQDNSPLHF	TGTGCCAGCAGCTTGAGACAGGATAATTCACCCCTCCACTTT
-	TRBD1	TRBV4-1	TRBJ2-2	CASSRTGKGGNTGELFF	TGCGCCAGCAGCAGGACAGGGAAGGGGGGGAACACCGGGGAGCTGTTTTTT
-	TRBD2	TRBV4-3	TRBJ2-5	CASSQGLQETQYF	TGCGCCAGCAGCCAGGGACTACAAGAGACCCAGTACTTC
-	-	TRBV7-9	TRBJ2-1	CASSPVTGYNEQFF	TGTGCCAGCAGCCCAGTGACTGGCTACAATGAGCAGTTCTTC
-	-	TRBV19	TRBJ2-3	CASSGQPQTGGTDTQYF	TGTGCCAGTAGTGGCCAGCCCCAGACAGGAGGCACAGATACGCAGTATTTT
-	TRBD1	TRBV13	TRBJ2-7	CASGSGQGVYEQYF	TGTGCCAGCGGCTCGGGACAGGGGGTCTACGAGCAGTACTTC
-	-	TRBV9	TRBJ2-7	CASSVAQGYEQYF	TGTGCCAGCAGCGTAGCTCAGGGCTACGAGCAGTACTTC
-	TRBD1	TRBV7-9	TRBJ2-3	CASSTERQGVDTQYF	TGTGCCAGCAGCACAGAGAGGCAGGGGGTAGATACGCAGTATTTT
-	-	TRBV10-3	TRBJ2-5	CAIGQETQYF	TGTGCCATCGGCCAAGAGACCCAGTACTTC
-	TRBD2	TRBV7-9	TRBJ2-3	CASSLWVPASGASTDTQYF	TGTGCCAGCAGCTTATGGGTCCCCGCTAGCGGGGCTAGCACAGATACGCAGTATTTT
-	-	TRBV19	TRBJ1-5	CASSTMGYSNQPQHF	TGTGCCAGTAGTACGATGGGGTATAGCAATCAGCCCCAGCATTTT
-	-	TRBV6-1	TRBJ1-1	CASSEVKGRGAFF	TGTGCCAGCAGTGAAGTGAAGGGGAGGGGAGCTTTCTTT
-	-	TRBV19	TRBJ2-7	CASRAWTSDTYEQYF	TGTGCCAGTAGGGCCTGGACATCGGACACCTACGAGCAGTACTTC
-	-	TRBV9	TRBJ2-7	CASSVSGGGGAEQYF	TGTGCCAGCAGCGTATCGGGGGGCGGTGGGGCCGAGCAGTACTTC
-	-	TRBV6-5	TRBJ1-1	CATLLSPLDTEAFF	TGTGCCACCCTTCTCAGCCCGTTGGACACTGAAGCTTTCTTT
-	TRBD1	TRBV5-1	TRBJ2-7	CASSLDRGGYEQYF	TGCGCCAGCAGCCTGGACAGGGGGGGCTACGAGCAGTACTTC
-	-	TRBV2	TRBJ1-2	CASSDLAVQGFYGYTF	TGTGCCAGCAGTGACCTGGCCGTCCAGGGGTTCTATGGCTACACCTTC
-	-	TRBV11-2	TRBJ2-7	CASSASSYEQYF	TGTGCCAGCAGCGCTAGCTCCTACGAGCAGTACTTC
-	-	TRBV27	TRBJ2-2	CASSSIPAGTGELFF	TGTGCCAGCAGTTCCATCCCAGCTGGGACCGGGGAGCTGTTTTTT
-	-	TRBV14	TRBJ2-7	CASSPRQVPALYEQYF	TGTGCCAGCAGCCCCCGACAGGTTCCGGCGCTTTACGAGCAGTACTTC
-	-	TRBV15	TRBJ1-2	CASSAPRSGYGYTF	TGTGCCAGCTCAGCACCCAGATCGGGCTATGGCTACACCTTC
-	-	TRBV7-2	TRBJ2-1	CASSFAQGSYNEQFF	TGTGCCAGCAGCTTCGCACAGGGAAGCTACAATGAGCAGTTCTTC
-	-	TRBV6-5	TRBJ2-1	CASSYVGAECEQFF	TGTGCCAGCAGTTACGTGGGCGCGGAGTGTGAGCAGTTCTTC
-	-	TRBV28	TRBJ1-6	CASRPSGRRAYNSPLHF	TGTGCCAGCAGACCCTCTGGTAGAAGAGCCTATAATTCACCCCTCCACTTT
-	-	TRBV9	TRBJ1-5	CASSVGGNSNQPQHF	TGTGCCAGCAGCGTGGGGGGAAATAGCAATCAGCCCCAGCATTTT